This T cell receptor (beta chain) was captured by sequencing in a study of CD8+CD57+ T cells in acquired aplastic anemia (dated by TCRdb to the late 2010s). Background for the entire study: Extracted DNA from sorted CD4+ and CD8+ cells averaged approximately 3 ug, ranging from about 0.17 to 27.4 ug. A CD8+CD57+ expansion meant a frequency higher than the mean frequency seen in healthy subjects.

Flow cytometry had shown CD8+CD57+ cell expansion in the patients selected for sequencing. Every patient had a diagnosis of severe acquired aplastic anemia based on International Study of Aplastic Anemia and Agranulocytosis and Camitta criteria. At the time blood was sampled, none of the patients had received any therapy. In the study, sorted CD4+ and CD8+ blood T cells from patients with severe aplastic anemia and from healthy subjects underwent deep sequencing of TCR repertoires. Patients were enrolled in the USA under clinicaltrials.gov protocols 00001620, 01623167, 00001397, 00071045, 00081523 and 00961064. Ficoll-Paque density gradient centrifugation was used to isolate peripheral blood mononuclear cells. Before DNA extraction, CD4+ and CD8+ T cells were sorted with FACS or magnetic beads. On the study overall, not on this receptor specifically: Roughly 30 CD8+ CDR3 sequences were shared between patients and controls but appeared highly expressed in patients and within their immunodominant clones. No significant difference in CD8+ Simpson's diversity was found between patients and healthy controls (P=0.060).

As regards this clonotype: Its antigen remains undetermined. The input lacks base qualities; no much larger clone sits a single base away.

Genomic DNA served as template for TCR beta VDJ combination and CDR3 sequence profiling. An Illumina HiSeq 2000 was the platform used for TCR repertoire sequencing. On the study's bioinformatics: Repertoires were assessed using TRBV/TRBJ rearrangement plots, CDR3 size and DJ length profiles, and Simpson's diversity index. The immunodominant clone was defined as the most abundant DNA sequence in deep sequencing data. CDR3 amino acid sequences were screened for sharing across subjects and compared with published repertoires and the VDJdb database. TCRdb redid the processing of the public reads, applying fastp at Q25 and MiXCR, and retained in-frame beta chains. Every entry covers one CDR3 protein and lists the most common genes and DNA from its rows. It is TCRdb's table, rather than the study itself, that gives the V and J calls and clone size. Within this sample are 90,000 to 150,000 distinct CDR3 sequences, with 50% to 60% of them counted one time only. The ten largest account for 25% to 30% of the sample.

The CDR3 contains 13 residues, cysteine and phenylalanine counted. Of all the DNA, just the CDR3 is kept, 39 bases in frame from base 1. CDR1 and CDR2 are read off the germline V gene (reference sequence) as LNHDA and SQIVND. V loses 5 bases, J loses 4 bases, and the germline ends lie 11 bases apart. Sequenced material: sorted CD4+, CD8+, or CD8+CD57+ T cells (not recorded which) from PBMCs. This sequence was found in a human donor with aplastic anemia. The sequence is built from TRBV19 and TRBJ1-2, with a weak D call of TRBD1 (6 bases match). The nucleotides read TGTGCCAGTAGTTTCACAGGGACCTATGGCTACACCTTC. Its protein reads: CASSFTGTYGYTF.